The rows below give T cell receptor beta chains drawn from one sample of a study of identical twins. A single record per CDR3 protein comes from TCRdb applying MiXCR to the 5' RACE reads. This sample yields approximately 300,000 distinct CDR3 sequences, of which roughly 9.7% are seen a single time; approximately 7% belongs to the top ten. This same sample was also part of a study on yellow fever vaccine responses in identical twins.

Sequenced input: CD8+ T cells sorted from blood. The receptors come from a woman younger than 35 in good health. Each CDR3 is given with its conserved first and last residue. D genes are given only for firm matches. Not all rows give a size; the values are once, few, many and, for expanded clones, a class.

d_gene: TRBD1; abundance: many; j_gene: TRBJ2-4; v_gene: TRBV20-1; CDR3aa: CSARDRTAKNIQYF; CDR3nt: TGCAGTGCGAGGGACAGAACCGCCAAAAACATTCAGTACTTC
d_gene: -; abundance: -; j_gene: TRBJ2-5; v_gene: TRBV21-1; CDR3aa: CASISVRAPRGETQYF; CDR3nt: TGTGCCAGCATAAGCGTCAGGGCCCCCCGGGGAGAGACCCAGTACTTC
d_gene: TRBD2; abundance: few; j_gene: TRBJ2-5; v_gene: TRBV12-3/TRBV12-4; CDR3aa: CASSFPSPSGVWETQYF; CDR3nt: TGTGCCAGCAGTTTTCCTTCCCCTAGCGGGGTATGGGAGACCCAGTACTTC
d_gene: TRBD1; abundance: few; j_gene: TRBJ2-1; v_gene: TRBV9; CDR3aa: CASSDPGQVSYNEQFF; CDR3nt: TGTGCCAGCAGTGACCCGGGACAGGTCTCCTACAATGAGCAGTTCTTC
d_gene: -; abundance: few; j_gene: TRBJ1-4; v_gene: TRBV3-1; CDR3aa: CASSQFGVDTEKLFF; CDR3nt: TGTGCCAGCAGCCAGTTTGGGGTGGATACGGAAAAACTGTTTTTT
d_gene: -; abundance: few; j_gene: TRBJ1-1; v_gene: TRBV9; CDR3aa: CASATVAGTEAFF; CDR3nt: TGTGCCAGCGCCACCGTGGCGGGCACTGAAGCTTTCTTT
d_gene: TRBD1; abundance: many; j_gene: TRBJ1-2; v_gene: TRBV7-9; CDR3aa: CASSLAPGQGVGYTF; CDR3nt: TGTGCCAGCAGCTTGGCCCCGGGACAGGGGGTGGGCTACACCTTC
d_gene: -; abundance: many; j_gene: TRBJ1-4; v_gene: TRBV4-3; CDR3aa: CASSQDLNEKLFF; CDR3nt: TGCGCCAGCAGCCAAGATCTTAATGAAAAACTGTTTTTT
d_gene: TRBD2; abundance: few; j_gene: TRBJ2-3; v_gene: TRBV4-2; CDR3aa: CASSQVPSGSDTQYF; CDR3nt: TGTGCCAGCAGCCAAGTTCCTAGCGGCTCCGATACGCAGTATTTT
d_gene: -; abundance: many; j_gene: TRBJ2-1; v_gene: TRBV4-3; CDR3aa: CASSHLRESYNEQFF; CDR3nt: TGCGCCAGCAGCCACCTCAGAGAGTCCTACAATGAGCAGTTCTTC
d_gene: TRBD2; abundance: -; j_gene: TRBJ2-1; v_gene: TRBV5-1; CDR3aa: CASSETSGPYNEQFF; CDR3nt: TGCGCCAGCAGCGAGACTAGCGGACCCTACAATGAGCAGTTCTTC
d_gene: -; abundance: many; j_gene: TRBJ2-7; v_gene: TRBV4-3; CDR3aa: CASSQDNDGLYEQYF; CDR3nt: TGCGCCAGCAGCCAAGACAATGACGGACTCTACGAGCAGTACTTC
d_gene: TRBD1; abundance: -; j_gene: TRBJ2-7; v_gene: TRBV12-3/TRBV12-4; CDR3aa: CASSARDSPTRYEQYF; CDR3nt: TGTGCCAGCAGTGCACGGGACAGCCCTACGAGGTACGAGCAGTACTTC
d_gene: -; abundance: -; j_gene: TRBJ2-1; v_gene: TRBV20-1; CDR3aa: CSAPPVGAPSREQFF; CDR3nt: TGCAGTGCCCCCCCCGTGGGGGCCCCGTCACGGGAGCAGTTCTTC
d_gene: -; abundance: -; j_gene: TRBJ2-7; v_gene: TRBV6-5; CDR3aa: CASSYRTGGIYEQYF; CDR3nt: TGTGCCAGCAGTTACCGAACGGGGGGCATCTACGAGCAGTACTTC
d_gene: TRBD1; abundance: -; j_gene: TRBJ2-7; v_gene: TRBV13; CDR3aa: CASSYDRGRTYEQYF; CDR3nt: TGTGCCAGCAGCTACGACAGGGGAAGAACCTACGAGCAGTACTTC
d_gene: -; abundance: few; j_gene: TRBJ2-7; v_gene: TRBV19; CDR3aa: CASSIGTNYEQYF; CDR3nt: TGTGCCAGTAGTATCGGGACGAACTACGAGCAGTACTTC
d_gene: TRBD2; abundance: many; j_gene: TRBJ2-3; v_gene: TRBV14; CDR3aa: CASSQEVTSGDPEDTQYF; CDR3nt: TGTGCCAGCAGCCAAGAGGTCACTAGCGGGGACCCGGAGGATACGCAGTATTTT
d_gene: TRBD2; abundance: few; j_gene: TRBJ2-1; v_gene: TRBV20-1; CDR3aa: CSARFLAVLGEQFF; CDR3nt: TGCAGTGCTAGGTTTCTAGCGGTGCTGGGTGAGCAGTTCTTC
d_gene: -; abundance: -; j_gene: TRBJ2-1; v_gene: TRBV9; CDR3aa: CASSVVQGVGLLYNEQFF; CDR3nt: TGTGCCAGCAGCGTAGTGCAGGGTGTTGGGCTTTTATACAATGAGCAGTTCTTC
d_gene: -; abundance: -; j_gene: TRBJ2-5; v_gene: TRBV5-4; CDR3aa: CASSTEEETQYF; CDR3nt: TGTGCCAGCAGCACAGAGGAGGAGACCCAGTACTTC
d_gene: -; abundance: -; j_gene: TRBJ1-5; v_gene: TRBV7-2; CDR3aa: CASSLPELGNQPQHF; CDR3nt: TGTGCCAGCAGCCTCCCCGAGTTGGGCAATCAGCCCCAGCATTTT
d_gene: TRBD2; abundance: many; j_gene: TRBJ2-1; v_gene: TRBV2; CDR3aa: CASSDSSGNNEQFF; CDR3nt: TGTGCCAGCAGTGATTCCAGCGGGAACAATGAGCAGTTCTTC
d_gene: -; abundance: few; j_gene: TRBJ1-1; v_gene: TRBV29-1; CDR3aa: CSVEELGWRGTPEAFF; CDR3nt: TGCAGCGTTGAAGAGCTGGGTTGGAGGGGGACCCCCGAAGCTTTCTTT
d_gene: -; abundance: many; j_gene: TRBJ2-7; v_gene: TRBV12-3/TRBV12-4; CDR3aa: CASSSQQPYEQYF; CDR3nt: TGTGCCAGCAGTTCTCAACAGCCCTACGAGCAGTACTTC
d_gene: TRBD2; abundance: many; j_gene: TRBJ2-2; v_gene: TRBV7-9; CDR3aa: CASSLRLLAANTGELFF; CDR3nt: TGTGCCAGCAGCTTACGCCTACTAGCGGCGAACACCGGGGAGCTGTTTTTT
d_gene: TRBD2; abundance: -; j_gene: TRBJ2-1; v_gene: TRBV7-8; CDR3aa: CASSSLLAGDYYEQFF; CDR3nt: TGTGCCAGCAGCTCCCTCCTAGCGGGGGATTATTATGAGCAGTTCTTC
d_gene: -; abundance: few; j_gene: TRBJ2-7; v_gene: TRBV6-2/TRBV6-3; CDR3aa: CASSYPSTDVYEQYF; CDR3nt: TGTGCCAGCAGTTACCCCTCGACAGATGTCTACGAGCAGTACTTC
d_gene: -; abundance: -; j_gene: TRBJ2-1; v_gene: TRBV2; CDR3aa: CASSEEGRVLDEQFF; CDR3nt: TGTGCCAGCAGTGAAGAAGGCAGGGTTTTGGATGAGCAGTTCTTC
d_gene: -; abundance: many; j_gene: TRBJ2-7; v_gene: TRBV3-1; CDR3aa: CASSQELGSYEQYF; CDR3nt: TGTGCCAGCAGCCAAGAGCTTGGCTCCTACGAGCAGTACTTC
d_gene: TRBD2; abundance: many; j_gene: TRBJ2-3; v_gene: TRBV20-1; CDR3aa: CSASLLAQSTDTQYF; CDR3nt: TGCAGTGCTAGCCTACTAGCGCAGAGCACAGATACGCAGTATTTT
d_gene: TRBD1; abundance: many; j_gene: TRBJ2-7; v_gene: TRBV9; CDR3aa: CASSIGTGAYEQYF; CDR3nt: TGTGCCAGCAGCATCGGGACAGGAGCCTACGAGCAGTACTTC